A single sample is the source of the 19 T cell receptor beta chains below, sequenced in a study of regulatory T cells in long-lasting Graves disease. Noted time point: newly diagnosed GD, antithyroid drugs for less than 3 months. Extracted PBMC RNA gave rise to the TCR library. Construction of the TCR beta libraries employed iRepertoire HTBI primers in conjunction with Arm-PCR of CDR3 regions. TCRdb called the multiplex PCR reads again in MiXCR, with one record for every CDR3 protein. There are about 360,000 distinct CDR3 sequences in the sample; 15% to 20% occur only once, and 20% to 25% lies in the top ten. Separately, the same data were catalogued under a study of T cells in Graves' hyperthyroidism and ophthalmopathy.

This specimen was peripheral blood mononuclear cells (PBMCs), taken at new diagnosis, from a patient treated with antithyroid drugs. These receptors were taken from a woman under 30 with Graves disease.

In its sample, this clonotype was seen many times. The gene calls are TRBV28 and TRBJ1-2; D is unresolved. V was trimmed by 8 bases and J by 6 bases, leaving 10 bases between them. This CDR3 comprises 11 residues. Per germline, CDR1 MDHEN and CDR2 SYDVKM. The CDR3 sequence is CASGRSNGYTF. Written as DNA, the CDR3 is TGTGCCAGCGGGAGGTCTAATGGCTACACCTTC.

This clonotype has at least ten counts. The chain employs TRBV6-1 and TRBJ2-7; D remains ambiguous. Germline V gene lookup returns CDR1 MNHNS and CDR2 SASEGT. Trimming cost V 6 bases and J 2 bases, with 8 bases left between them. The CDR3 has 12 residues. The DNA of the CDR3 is TGTGCCAGCAGAGCCGGTACCTACGAGCAGTACTTC. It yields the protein CASRAGTYEQYF.

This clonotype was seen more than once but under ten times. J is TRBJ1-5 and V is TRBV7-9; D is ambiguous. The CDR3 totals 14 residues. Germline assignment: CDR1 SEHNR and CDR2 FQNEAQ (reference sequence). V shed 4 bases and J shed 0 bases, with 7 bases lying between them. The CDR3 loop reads CASSYSYSNQPQHF. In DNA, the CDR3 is TGTGCCAGCAGCTACTCCTATAGCAATCAGCCCCAGCATTTT.

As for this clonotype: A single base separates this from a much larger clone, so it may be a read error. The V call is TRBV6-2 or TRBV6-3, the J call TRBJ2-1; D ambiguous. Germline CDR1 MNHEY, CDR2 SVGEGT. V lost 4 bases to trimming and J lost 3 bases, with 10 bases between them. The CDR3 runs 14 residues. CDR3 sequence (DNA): TGTGCCAGCAGTTGCGATTACAGCTACAATGAGCAGTTCTTC. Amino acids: CASSCDYSYNEQFF.

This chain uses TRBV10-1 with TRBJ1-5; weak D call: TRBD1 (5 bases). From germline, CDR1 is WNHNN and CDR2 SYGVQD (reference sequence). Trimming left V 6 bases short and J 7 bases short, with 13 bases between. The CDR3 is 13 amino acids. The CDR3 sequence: CASSAGLKQPQHF. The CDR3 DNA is TGCGCCAGCAGCGCGGGACTAAAGCAGCCCCAGCATTTT.

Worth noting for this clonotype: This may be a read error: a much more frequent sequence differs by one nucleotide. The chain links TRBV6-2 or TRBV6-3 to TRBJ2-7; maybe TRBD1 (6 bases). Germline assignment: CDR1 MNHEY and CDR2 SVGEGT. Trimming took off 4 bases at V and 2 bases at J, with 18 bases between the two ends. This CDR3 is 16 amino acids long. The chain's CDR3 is CASSFPPGHPTYEQYF. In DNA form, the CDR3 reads TGTGCCAGCAGTTTCCCCCCGGGACACCCCACCTACGAGCAGTACTTC.

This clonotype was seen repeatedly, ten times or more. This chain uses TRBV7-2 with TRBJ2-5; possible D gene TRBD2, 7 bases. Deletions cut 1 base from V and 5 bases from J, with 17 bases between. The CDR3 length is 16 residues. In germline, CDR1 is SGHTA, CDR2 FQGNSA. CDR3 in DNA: TGTGCCAGCAGCTTAGAGCTGGGGGGGCCCGAGGAGACCCAGTACTTC. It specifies CASSLELGGPEETQYF.

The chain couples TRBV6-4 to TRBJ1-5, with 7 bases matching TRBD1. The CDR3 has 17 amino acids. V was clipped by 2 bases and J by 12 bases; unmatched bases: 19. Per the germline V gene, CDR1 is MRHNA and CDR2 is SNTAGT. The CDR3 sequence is CASSDRDRAPPQLLQHF. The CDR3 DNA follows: TGTGCCAGCAGTGACAGAGACAGGGCCCCTCCTCAGCTTCTCCAGCATTTT.

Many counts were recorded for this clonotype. The CDR3 sequence is CASSQPLGGTEAFF. The CDR3 DNA is TGCGCCAGCAGCCAACCTTTGGGCGGCACTGAAGCTTTCTTT. The V gene is TRBV4-1, the J gene TRBJ1-1; D is undetermined. The CDR3 contains 14 residues. V was shortened by 2 bases and J by 4 bases, with 11 bases between the two germline ends. Per germline, CDR1 MGHRA and CDR2 YSYEKL.

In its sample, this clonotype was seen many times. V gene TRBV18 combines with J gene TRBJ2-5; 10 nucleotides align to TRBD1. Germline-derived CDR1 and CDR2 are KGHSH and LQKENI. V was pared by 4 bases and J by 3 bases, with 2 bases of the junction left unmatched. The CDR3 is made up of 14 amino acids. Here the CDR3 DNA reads TGTGCCAGCTCACTGGGACAGGGGAAAGAGACCCAGTACTTC. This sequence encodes CASSLGQGKETQYF.

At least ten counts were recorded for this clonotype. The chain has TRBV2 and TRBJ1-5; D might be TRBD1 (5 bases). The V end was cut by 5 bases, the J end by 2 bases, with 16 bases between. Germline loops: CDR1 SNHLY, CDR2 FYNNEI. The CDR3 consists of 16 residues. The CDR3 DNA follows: TGTGCCAGCAGTCCTAGGGACTCTATAGGCAATCAGCCCCAGCATTTT. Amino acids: CASSPRDSIGNQPQHF. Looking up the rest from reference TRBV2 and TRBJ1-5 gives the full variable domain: EPEVTQTPSHQVTQMGQEVILRCVPISNHLYFYWYRQILGQKVEFLVSFYNNEISEKSEIFDDQFSVERPDGSNFTLKIRSTKLEDSAMYFCASSPRDSIGNQPQHFGDGTRLSIL.

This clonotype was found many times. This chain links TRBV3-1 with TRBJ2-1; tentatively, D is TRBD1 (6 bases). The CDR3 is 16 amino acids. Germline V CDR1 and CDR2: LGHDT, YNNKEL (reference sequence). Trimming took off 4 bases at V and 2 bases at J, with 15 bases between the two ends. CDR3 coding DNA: TGTGCCAGCAGCCCTCAACAAGGGGGTCCCTACAATGAGCAGTTCTTC. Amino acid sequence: CASSPQQGGPYNEQFF.

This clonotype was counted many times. CDR3 DNA sequence: TGTGCCTGGAGTAAGGGGGCCCTCTCCTACGAGCAGTACTTC. Translated: CAWSKGALSYEQYF. The chain links TRBV30 to TRBJ2-7, with TRBD1 matching over 7 bases. Losses at the gene ends were 2 bases for V and 0 bases for J; bases not matched to a gene: 4. Germline V lookup: CDR1 GTSNPN, CDR2 SVGIG (reference sequence). The CDR3 length is 14 residues.

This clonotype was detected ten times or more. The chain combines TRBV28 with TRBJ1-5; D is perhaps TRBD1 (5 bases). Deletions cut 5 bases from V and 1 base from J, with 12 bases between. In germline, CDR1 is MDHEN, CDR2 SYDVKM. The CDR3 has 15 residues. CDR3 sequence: CASSPPWDSNQPQHF. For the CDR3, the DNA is TGTGCCAGCAGTCCGCCCTGGGACAGCAATCAGCCCCAGCATTTT.

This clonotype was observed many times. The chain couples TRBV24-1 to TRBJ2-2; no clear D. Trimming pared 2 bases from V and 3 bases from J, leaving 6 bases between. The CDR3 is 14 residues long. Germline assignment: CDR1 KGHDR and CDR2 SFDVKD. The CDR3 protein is CATSDYLDTGELFF. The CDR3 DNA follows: TGTGCCACCAGTGATTATTTGGACACCGGGGAGCTGTTTTTT.

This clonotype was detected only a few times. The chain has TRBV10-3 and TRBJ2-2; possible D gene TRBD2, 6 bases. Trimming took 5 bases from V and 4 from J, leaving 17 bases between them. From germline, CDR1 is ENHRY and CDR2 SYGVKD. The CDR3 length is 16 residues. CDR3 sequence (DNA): TGTGCCATCAGTCCGACTAGTTTAAGGTCCACCGGGGAGCTGTTTTTT. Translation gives CAISPTSLRSTGELFF.

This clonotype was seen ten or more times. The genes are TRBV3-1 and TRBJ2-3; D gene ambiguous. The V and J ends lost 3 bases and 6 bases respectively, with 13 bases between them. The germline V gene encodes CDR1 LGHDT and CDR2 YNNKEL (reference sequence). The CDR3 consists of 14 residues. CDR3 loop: CASSQSDGTDTQYF. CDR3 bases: TGTGCCAGCAGCCAGAGTGATGGTACGGATACGCAGTATTTT.

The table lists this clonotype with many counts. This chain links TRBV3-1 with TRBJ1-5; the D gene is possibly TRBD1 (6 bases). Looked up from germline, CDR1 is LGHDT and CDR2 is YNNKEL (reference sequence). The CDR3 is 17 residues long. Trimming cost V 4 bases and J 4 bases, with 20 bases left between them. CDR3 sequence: CASSLEGGTGRNQPQHF. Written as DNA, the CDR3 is TGTGCCAGCAGCCTTGAGGGAGGCACAGGGCGAAATCAGCCCCAGCATTTT.

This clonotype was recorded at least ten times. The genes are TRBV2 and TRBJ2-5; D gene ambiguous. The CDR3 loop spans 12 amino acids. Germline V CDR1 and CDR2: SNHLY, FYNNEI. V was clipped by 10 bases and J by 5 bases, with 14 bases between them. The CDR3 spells CATTLLQETQYF. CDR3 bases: TGTGCCACCACCCTCTTGCAGGAGACCCAGTACTTC. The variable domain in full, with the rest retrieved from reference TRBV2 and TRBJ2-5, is EPEVTQTPSHQVTQMGQEVILRCVPISNHLYFYWYRQILGQKVEFLVSFYNNEISEKSEIFDDQFSVERPDGSNFTLKIRSTKLEDSAMYFCATTLLQETQYFGPGTRLLVL.